The 22 T cell receptor beta chains below come from one sample, sequenced in a study of shared clonotypes between healthy human individuals. The assay was immunoSEQ multiplex PCR, and TCRdb's table has in-frame clones only and misses some. The sample includes about 560,000 clones, roughly 79% of them seen just once. The sequencing input was PBMCs. The receptors come from a woman aged 40 to 55 in good health. Some clones in this sample may be carry-over from other donors' samples.

This chain connects TRBV4-1 to TRBJ2-1; possible D gene TRBD2, 6 bases. In germline, CDR1 is MGHRA, CDR2 YSYEKL. The CDR3 is made up of 15 amino acids. Trimming took 0 bases from V and 10 from J, leaving 16 bases between them. CDR3 sequence (DNA): TGCGCCAGCAGCCAAGATTACCCGGGGAGGCCCGAGCAGTTCTTC. It translates to CASSQDYPGRPEQFF.

This chain joins TRBV10-3 and TRBJ2-2; TRBD2 is a possible D gene (5 bases). This CDR3 spans 14 amino acids. Trimming shortened V by 10 bases and J by 3 bases, and 15 bases separated the two germline ends. Germline lookup yields CDR1 ENHRY and CDR2 SYGVKD. The CDR3, as DNA: TGTGCCACTCGGCGGCAGGAGGACACCGGGGAGCTGTTTTTT. Translating it yields CATRRQEDTGELFF.

The chain couples TRBV5-4 to TRBJ1-4, with D possibly being TRBD1 (5 bases). The CDR3 spans 16 residues. V lost 4 bases and J 0 bases, leaving 13 bases between the germline ends. From germline, CDR1 is SGHNT and CDR2 YYREEE (reference sequence). CDR3 residues: CASSIGTDPTNEKLFF. CDR3 coding DNA: TGTGCCAGCAGCATAGGGACGGACCCAACTAATGAAAAACTGTTTTTT.

The gene calls are TRBV7-3 and TRBJ2-1, with 9 bases lining up with TRBD2. V was clipped by 1 base and J by 7 bases; unmatched bases: 11. Germline-derived CDR1 and CDR2 are SGHTA and FQGTGA. CDR3 size: 17 residues. CDR3 nucleotides: TGTGCCAGCAGCTTAAGTCCGGGCGGGAGGGCCGAGAATGAGCAGTTCTTC. Translating gives CASSLSPGGRAENEQFF.

Regarding this clone: Other DNA sequences from this sample encode an identical CDR3 as well. The chain employs TRBV30 and TRBJ2-5, with D hard to call. Per germline, CDR1 GTSNPN and CDR2 SVGIG (reference sequence). Trimming shortened V by 3 bases and J by 2 bases, and 16 bases separated the two germline ends. The CDR3 sequence is 15 residues long. CDR3 coding DNA: TGTGCCTGGAGAGCGTCCCTAGGCCCGCAAGAGACCCAGTACTTC. Residues: CAWRASLGPQETQYF.

V gene TRBV10-3 combines with J gene TRBJ1-5; D gene unclear. From germline, CDR1 is ENHRY and CDR2 SYGVKD. The length of the CDR3 is 15 residues. Trimming removed 4 bases at V and 0 bases at J, with 10 bases between. CDR3 bases: TGTGCCATCAGTGCCTCGGGTATTAGCAATCAGCCCCAGCATTTT. This codes for CAISASGISNQPQHF.

Remarks on this clone: Since a much larger clone is just one base distant, this may be a read error. J is TRBJ1-1 and V is TRBV15, with 12 nucleotides matching TRBD1. Germline trimming cut 4 bases from V and 5 bases from J; bases unmatched to any gene: 8. Germline assignment: CDR1 LNHNV and CDR2 YYDKDF (reference sequence). The CDR3 totals 16 residues. The CDR3 DNA is TGTGCCACCAGCATAGATCGGGGACAGGGGGCAACTGAAGCTTTCTTT. Amino acids: CATSIDRGQGATEAFF.

V usage is TRBV29-1 and J usage is TRBJ1-2; D not resolved. V lost 4 bases and J 8 bases, leaving 5 bases between the germline ends. Germline CDR1 reads SQVTM; CDR2 reads ANQGSEA. The CDR3 runs to 9 residues. CDR3 in amino acids: CSVGPGYTF. The CDR3 DNA is TGCAGCGTTGGGCCCGGCTACACCTTC. Full variable domain (missing parts from reference TRBV29-1 and TRBJ1-2): SAVISQKPSRDICQRGTSLTIQCQVDSQVTMMFWYRQQPGQSLTLIATANQGSEATYESGFVIDKFPISRPNLTFSTLTVSNMSPEDSSIYLCSVGPGYTFGSGTRLTVV.

V and J are TRBV5-4 and TRBJ1-1, with unresolved D. V lost 6 bases and J 5 bases, leaving 23 bases between the germline ends. Per germline, CDR1 SGHNT and CDR2 YYREEE (reference sequence). The CDR3 consists of 16 residues. The CDR3 region has the DNA TGTGCCAGCACCTCCACCTGGGGTGCACGGTGGACTGAAGCTTTCTTT. This encodes CASTSTWGARWTEAFF.

J is TRBJ2-7 and V is TRBV10-2; 8 bases line up with TRBD1. CDR3 length: 13 residues. Germline CDR1 is WSHSY and CDR2 is SAAADI. Trimming cost V 8 bases and J 2 bases; bases outside gene matches: 5. CDR3 region: CASWDRYTYEQYF. DNA for the CDR3: TGCGCCAGCTGGGACAGGTACACCTACGAGCAGTACTTC.

V is TRBV7-2 and J is TRBJ1-1, with D tentatively TRBD1 (5 bases). Germline assignment: CDR1 SGHTA and CDR2 FQGNSA. Trimming shortened V by 1 base and J by 0 bases, and 9 bases separated the two germline ends. The CDR3 has 15 amino acids. The CDR3 nucleotides are TGTGCCAGCAGCTTAGGGAGACAGCTGAACACTGAAGCTTTCTTT. This gives the protein CASSLGRQLNTEAFF. The variable domain in full, with the rest retrieved from reference TRBV7-2 and TRBJ1-1, is GAGVSQSPSNKVTEKGKDVELRCDPISGHTALYWYRQSLGQGLEFLIYFQGNSAPDKSGLPSDRFSAERTGGSVSTLTIQRTQQEDSAVYLCASSLGRQLNTEAFFGQGTRLTVV.

The gene calls are TRBV5-1 and TRBJ2-1; 10 nucleotides align to TRBD2. Germline-derived CDR1 and CDR2 are SGHRS and YFSETQ. The CDR3 is 14 amino acids. V lost 3 bases, J lost 8 bases, and 5 bases stayed unmatched. The CDR3 spells CASSSSGSEDEQFF. Written as DNA, the CDR3 is TGCGCCAGCAGCTCTAGCGGGAGCGAGGATGAGCAGTTCTTC.

This chain uses TRBV10-2 with TRBJ1-2; 10 bases align to TRBD1. Germline V gives CDR1 WSHSY, CDR2 SAAADI. V lost 2 bases to trimming and J lost 4 bases; unmatched junction nucleotides: 7. The CDR3 extends over 16 amino acids. The CDR3 nucleotides are TGCGCCAGCAGTGAGGGGACAGGGGATGCGATCTATGGCTACACCTTC. The encoded protein is CASSEGTGDAIYGYTF.

The chain employs TRBV18 and TRBJ2-3; 7 nucleotides match TRBD1. Germline CDR1 and CDR2: KGHSH and LQKENI. The CDR3 is 15 residues long. With V trimmed by 2 bases and J by 8 bases, 10 bases remained unmatched. The CDR3 is CASSPSGQEQGTQYF. Here the CDR3 DNA reads TGTGCCAGCTCACCATCAGGACAGGAGCAGGGTACGCAGTATTTT.

Worth noting for this clone: A read error likely explains this, since a far larger clone differs by one base. The sample contains more than one DNA sequence encoding this CDR3. The chain couples TRBV5-1 to TRBJ2-2, with 10 bases fitting TRBD2. Germline V gene sequence: CDR1 SGHRS, CDR2 YFSETQ. The CDR3 sequence is 17 residues long. The CDR3: CASSAELAGQNTGELFF. As DNA, the CDR3 is TGCGCCAGCAGCGCAGAACTAGCGGGACAAAACACTGGGGAGCTGTTTTTT.

The chain carries TRBV11-2 and TRBJ2-5; the D gene is possibly TRBD2 (6 bases). The CDR3 is 13 amino acids. Germline lookup yields CDR1 SGHAT and CDR2 FQNNGV. V lost 0 bases and J 5 bases, leaving 7 bases between the germline ends. The CDR3 loop is CASSLDRGETQYF. For the CDR3, the DNA is TGTGCCAGCAGCTTAGATCGGGGGGAGACCCAGTACTTC. Full variable domain (rest looked up from reference TRBV11-2 and TRBJ2-5): EAGVAQSPRYKIIEKRQSVAFWCNPISGHATLYWYQQILGQGPKLLIQFQNNGVVDDSQLPKDRFSAERLKGVDSTLKIQPAKLEDSAVYLCASSLDRGETQYFGPGTRLLVL.

This clone occurred a few times. This chain joins TRBV2 and TRBJ1-3; D uncertain. The CDR3 sequence is 13 residues long. Trimming stripped 6 bases from V and 3 bases from J, with 9 bases between. Germline V lookup: CDR1 SNHLY, CDR2 FYNNEI. The CDR3 DNA follows: TGTGCCAGCAGACCCAGTTATGGAAACACCATATATTTT. Its protein product is CASRPSYGNTIYF.

V usage is TRBV9 and J usage is TRBJ2-1; D may be TRBD2 (6 bases). Germline V CDR1 and CDR2: SGDLS, YYNGEE. The CDR3 is made up of 16 amino acids. Trimming shortened V by 4 bases and J by 0 bases, and 14 bases separated the two germline ends. CDR3 protein: CASSRSGPSSYNEQFF. In nucleotides, the CDR3 is TGTGCCAGCAGCCGTAGCGGTCCTAGCTCCTACAATGAGCAGTTCTTC.

This clone was observed a handful of times. The genes are TRBV2 and TRBJ1-5; 7 positions match TRBD1. Germline CDR1 is SNHLY and CDR2 is FYNNEI. The CDR3 sequence is 14 residues long. V lost 7 bases, J lost 3 bases, and 6 bases stayed unmatched. The CDR3: CASTKTGANQPQHF. CDR3 sequence (DNA): TGTGCCAGCACCAAAACAGGGGCCAATCAGCCCCAGCATTTT.

This chain uses TRBV9 with TRBJ2-7; D gene unclear. V lost 0 bases to trimming and J lost 2 bases, with 12 bases between them. The CDR3 extends over 15 amino acids. The V gene's germline CDR1 is SGDLS and CDR2 YYNGEE. The chain's CDR3 is CASSVGLVPPYEQYF. CDR3 bases: TGTGCCAGCAGCGTAGGGCTAGTCCCGCCCTACGAGCAGTACTTC.

V is TRBV29-1 and J is TRBJ1-5; TRBD1 is a possible D gene (5 bases). Deletions cut 6 bases from V and 3 bases from J, with 12 bases between. Germline loops: CDR1 SQVTM, CDR2 ANQGSEA. There are 13 residues in the CDR3. The CDR3: CSVTDSYNQPQHF. The DNA of the CDR3 is TGCAGCGTCACTGACAGTTACAATCAGCCCCAGCATTTT.

This clone has a count of ten or more. This chain links TRBV6-5 with TRBJ2-1, with D unclear. This CDR3 spans 15 amino acids. Germline V gene data show CDR1 as MNHEY and CDR2 as SVGAGI. V lost 0 bases and J 4 bases, leaving 10 bases between the germline ends. The CDR3 bases are TGTGCCAGCAGTTACTCGTTTGCTAGATACAATGAGCAGTTCTTC. Translating it yields CASSYSFARYNEQFF.